Below, 27 T cell receptor beta chains from the same sample are listed, as sequenced in a study of shared clonotypes between healthy human individuals. Measured with immunoSEQ multiplex PCR; TCRdb has only the in-frame clones, and not every one. The sample yields about 490,000 clones, roughly 78% seen once. Specimen: PBMCs. The receptors stem from a woman aged 40 to 50 in good health. Some clones in this sample may be carry-over from other donors' samples.

The chain recombines TRBV18 with TRBJ2-2, with unresolved D. The germline gives CDR1 KGHSH, CDR2 LQKENI. The CDR3 has 13 amino acids. Trimming took 4 bases from V and 6 from J, leaving 9 bases between them. CDR3 DNA: TGTGCCAGCTCACTAGTTTTCCCCGGGGAGCTGTTTTTT. Protein: CASSLVFPGELFF.

The V call is TRBV15, the J call TRBJ2-6; 10 bases align to TRBD1. V lost 0 bases, J lost 2 bases, and 4 bases stayed unmatched. The CDR3 is 18 residues long. CDR1 and CDR2 from the germline V gene are LNHNV and YYDKDF (reference sequence). The CDR3, as DNA: TGTGCCACCAGCAGAGAGGACAGGGGGTTAGCTGGGGCCAACGTCCTGACTTTC. This codes for CATSREDRGLAGANVLTF. Full variable domain (outside the CDR3, taken from reference TRBV15 and TRBJ2-6): DAMVIQNPRYQVTQFGKPVTLSCSQTLNHNVMYWYQQKSSQAPKLLFHYYDKDFNNEADTPDNFQSRRPNTSFCFLDIRSPGLGDTAMYLCATSREDRGLAGANVLTFGAGSRLTVL.

The chain couples TRBV15 to TRBJ2-3, with 9 bases aligning to TRBD1. This CDR3 contains 15 residues. Germline V gene lookup returns CDR1 LNHNV and CDR2 YYDKDF (reference sequence). Losses at the gene ends were 4 bases for V and 2 bases for J; bases not matched to a gene: 4. The CDR3, as DNA: TGTGCCACCAGCACGTGGACAGGGGACACAGATACGCAGTATTTT. Translation gives CATSTWTGDTDTQYF.

The rearrangement links TRBV27 to TRBJ2-3; unclear D gene. The CDR3 is 14 amino acids. Germline V lookup: CDR1 MNHEY, CDR2 SMNVEV (reference sequence). The V and J ends lost 4 bases and 1 base respectively, with 9 bases between them. The CDR3, as DNA: TGTGCCAGCAGTTCTGGAATCCGCACAGATACGCAGTATTTT. Translating gives CASSSGIRTDTQYF.

V is TRBV9 and J is TRBJ1-1; 8 bases fit TRBD1. This CDR3 comprises 14 residues. Germline lookup yields CDR1 SGDLS and CDR2 YYNGEE. V shed 2 bases, J shed 3 bases, and the junction held 3 bases outside the gene matches. CDR3 sequence (DNA): TGTGCCAGCAGCGTCACAGGGGGGCACACTGAAGCTTTCTTT. Amino acids: CASSVTGGHTEAFF.

The CDR3 is CASSPAGANVLTF. Written as DNA, the CDR3 is TGTGCCAGCAGCCCCGCTGGGGCCAACGTCCTGACTTTC. The chain recombines TRBV7-9 with TRBJ2-6; no clear D. The CDR3 loop spans 13 amino acids. Germline values: CDR1 SEHNR, CDR2 FQNEAQ (reference sequence). Between the trimmed V and J ends, which lost 5 bases and 2 bases, there was a span of 4 bases.

This chain uses TRBV15 with TRBJ2-3, with 7 nucleotides matching TRBD2. The trim removed 1 base at V and 2 bases at J, leaving 6 bases unmatched. Germline assignment: CDR1 LNHNV and CDR2 YYDKDF (reference sequence). This CDR3 has 16 amino acids. CDR3 residues: CATSRGGGVPTDTQYF. CDR3 DNA: TGTGCCACCAGCAGAGGGGGGGGAGTCCCCACAGATACGCAGTATTTT.

As concerns this clone: This clone may be a read error of a much larger clone one base away. V gene TRBV6-6 combines with J gene TRBJ2-2; D unresolved. The germline CDR1 and CDR2 sequences are MNHNY and SVGAGI (reference sequence). V gave up 5 bases and J gave up 3 bases, with 1 base separating them. There are 11 residues in the CDR3. CDR3 nucleotide sequence: TGTGCCAGCAGTCACACCGGGGAGCTGTTTTTT. This encodes CASSHTGELFF.

The gene calls are TRBV5-4 and TRBJ2-1, with D perhaps matching TRBD1 (6 bases). The CDR3 consists of 13 residues. The V gene's germline CDR1 is SGHNT and CDR2 YYREEE (reference sequence). The V gene lost 4 bases and the J gene lost 5 bases, with 10 bases spanning the gap. Here the CDR3 DNA reads TGTGCCAGCAGCAGAGACAGGCACAATGAGCAGTTCTTC. This translates into CASSRDRHNEQFF.

The rearrangement joins TRBV4-2 to TRBJ1-1, with 7 bases matching TRBD1. From germline, CDR1 is LGHNA and CDR2 YNFKEQ. The CDR3 extends over 14 amino acids. Trimming took 1 base from V and 1 from J; bases not matched to a gene: 0. This chain's CDR3 is CASSQGQGNTEAFF. The CDR3 DNA is TGTGCCAGCAGCCAAGGACAGGGGAACACTGAAGCTTTCTTT.

This clone came up a few times. The V gene is TRBV19, the J gene TRBJ2-2; a possible D gene is TRBD2 (6 bases). This CDR3 region has 16 residues. V was shortened by 6 bases and J by 7 bases, with 21 bases between the two germline ends. The germline CDR1 and CDR2 sequences are LNHDA and SQIVND (reference sequence). The CDR3 bases are TGTGCCAGTAGCCCATTCGCCGGGAGTGTGATCGGGGAGCTGTTTTTT. As protein: CASSPFAGSVIGELFF.

This sequence joins TRBV15 and TRBJ2-2; 12 bases are a match to TRBD2. Germline V gene lookup returns CDR1 LNHNV and CDR2 YYDKDF (reference sequence). V trimming: 5 bases; J trimming: 5 bases; junction bases outside the gene matches: 9. The CDR3 totals 17 residues. CDR3 region: CATSGKLAGGRTGELFF. CDR3 in DNA: TGTGCCACCAGCGGAAAGCTAGCGGGAGGGCGTACCGGGGAGCTGTTTTTT. The entire variable domain, with the rest obtained from reference TRBV15 and TRBJ2-2, is as follows: DAMVIQNPRYQVTQFGKPVTLSCSQTLNHNVMYWYQQKSSQAPKLLFHYYDKDFNNEADTPDNFQSRRPNTSFCFLDIRSPGLGDTAMYLCATSGKLAGGRTGELFFGEGSRLTVL.

In this sample, this clone turned up once. This rearrangement joins TRBV14 to TRBJ2-1; 8 bases map to TRBD1. Trimming took 2 bases from V and 8 from J; bases not matched to a gene: 5. CDR3 length equals 14 residues. The V gene's germline CDR1 is SGHDN and CDR2 FVKESK. The CDR3 region is CASSQIRGRDEQFF. The DNA of the CDR3 is TGTGCCAGCAGCCAAATCAGGGGGCGAGATGAGCAGTTCTTC.

The V gene is TRBV28, the J gene TRBJ2-7; D is unclear. V was clipped by 6 bases and J by 3 bases, with 15 bases between them. The germline CDR1 and CDR2 sequences are MDHEN and SYDVKM. The CDR3 is 14 residues long. This CDR3 reads CASSTLQDRYEQYF. CDR3 bases: TGTGCCAGCAGCACCCTACAAGACCGCTACGAGCAGTACTTC.

The CDR3 DNA follows: TGTGCCAGCAGAGGGCTAGGAACCATGGATGAGCAGTTCTTC. Its translation is CASRGLGTMDEQFF. This chain joins TRBV28 and TRBJ2-1; D is undetermined. Germline values: CDR1 MDHEN, CDR2 SYDVKM. The CDR3 contains 14 residues. V was trimmed by 6 bases and J by 8 bases, leaving 17 bases between them.

The chain couples TRBV5-1 to TRBJ2-3; 7 nucleotides line up with TRBD2. CDR3 length: 15 residues. Per the germline V gene, CDR1 is SGHRS and CDR2 is YFSETQ. The V gene end was trimmed by 0 bases and the J gene end by 6 bases; junction bases not matched to a gene: 7. The CDR3 spells CASSLEAGASDTQYF. DNA for the CDR3: TGCGCCAGCAGCTTGGAGGCGGGAGCTTCTGATACGCAGTATTTT.

This clone was observed once. This sequence joins TRBV10-2 and TRBJ2-5; D call uncertain. CDR1 WSHSY and CDR2 SAAADI come from the germline V gene. V was cut by 0 bases and J by 5 bases, with 13 bases left in between. The CDR3 runs 15 residues. The CDR3 reads CASSESRSPGETQYF. The CDR3 DNA reads TGCGCCAGCAGTGAGTCCAGATCACCTGGGGAGACCCAGTACTTC.

The gene calls are TRBV15 and TRBJ1-1; D is unresolved. The V gene's germline CDR1 is LNHNV and CDR2 YYDKDF (reference sequence). V was cut by 6 bases and J by 1 base, with 9 bases left in between. The CDR3 has 13 residues. CDR3 in DNA: TGTGCCACCAGAGACTTGGCGAACACTGAAGCTTTCTTT. Protein sequence: CATRDLANTEAFF.

The chain is built from TRBV5-4 and TRBJ2-7; possible D gene TRBD1, 5 bases. The CDR3 length is 15 residues. Germline lookup yields CDR1 SGHNT and CDR2 YYREEE (reference sequence). Between the trimmed V and J ends, which lost 2 bases and 4 bases, there was a span of 16 bases. CDR3 protein: CASSFQGQGWYEQYF. The CDR3 DNA sequence: TGTGCCAGCAGCTTTCAAGGGCAGGGTTGGTACGAGCAGTACTTC.

In its sample, this clone was seen many times. Other DNA sequences in the same sample also yield this CDR3. The gene calls are TRBV5-1 and TRBJ2-5; D is unresolved. This CDR3 comprises 15 residues. The V gene lost 0 bases and the J gene lost 1 base, with 10 bases spanning the gap. The germline V gene has CDR1 SGHRS and CDR2 YFSETQ. The CDR3 is CASSLGGVPQETQYF. The DNA for the CDR3 is TGCGCCAGCAGCTTGGGTGGTGTCCCCCAAGAGACCCAGTACTTC.

The chain combines TRBV15 with TRBJ2-5; D perhaps matches TRBD1 (7 bases). This CDR3 contains 15 residues. V lost 5 bases and J 7 bases, leaving 20 bases between the germline ends. Per germline, CDR1 LNHNV and CDR2 YYDKDF (reference sequence). In DNA form, the CDR3 reads TGTGCCACCAGCTCCCACCGGGGGCAGGGGGGGACCCAGTACTTC. Translating it yields CATSSHRGQGGTQYF. Combining the CDR3 with reference TRBV15 and TRBJ2-5 gives the whole variable domain DAMVIQNPRYQVTQFGKPVTLSCSQTLNHNVMYWYQQKSSQAPKLLFHYYDKDFNNEADTPDNFQSRRPNTSFCFLDIRSPGLGDTAMYLCATSSHRGQGGTQYFGPGTRLLVL.

For this clone: A much larger clone sits a single nucleotide away, making a read error possible. Other nucleotide sequences in the sample specify the same CDR3. The CDR3 here is CASRSSGLYGYTF. The DNA of the CDR3 is TGTGCCAGCAGAAGCTCAGGACTTTATGGCTACACCTTC. The chain is built from TRBV28 and TRBJ1-2, with D uncertain. V was pared by 6 bases and J by 5 bases, with 13 bases between. This CDR3 region has 13 residues. In germline, CDR1 is MDHEN, CDR2 SYDVKM.

This clone was found once. The V gene is TRBV18, the J gene TRBJ2-2; TRBD2 aligns across 8 bases. The trim removed 4 bases at V and 7 bases at J, leaving 8 bases unmatched. CDR1 and CDR2 from the germline V gene are KGHSH and LQKENI. The CDR3 has 15 amino acids. The CDR3: CASSLTSADDGELFF. CDR3 nucleotide sequence: TGTGCCAGCTCACTGACTAGCGCAGATGACGGGGAGCTGTTTTTT.

This clone was counted once. This sequence joins TRBV7-3 and TRBJ2-1; 14 bases are shared with TRBD2. Germline V lookup: CDR1 SGHTA, CDR2 FQGTGA. CDR3 length equals 15 residues. With V trimmed by 3 bases and J by 8 bases, 3 bases remained unmatched. The CDR3 DNA follows: TGTGCCAGCAGCTTGGGACTAGCGGGAGTTCATGAGCAGTTCTTC. It encodes CASSLGLAGVHEQFF.

This clone was detected only a few times. The same CDR3 also results from other DNA sequences found in this sample. The V call is TRBV11-2, the J call TRBJ2-1; no clear D gene. Germline lookup yields CDR1 SGHAT and CDR2 FQNNGV. The CDR3 has 15 residues. The V gene lost 0 bases and the J gene lost 7 bases, with 13 bases spanning the gap. CDR3 residues: CASSLDRASGNEQFF. CDR3 DNA: TGTGCCAGCAGCTTAGATCGGGCAAGTGGGAATGAGCAGTTCTTC.

The chain uses TRBV6-1 and TRBJ2-7, with D hard to call. Germline CDR1 and CDR2: MNHNS and SASEGT. Trimming left V 6 bases short and J 2 bases short, with 11 bases between. This CDR3 is 13 amino acids long. The CDR3 loop reads CASSPLTAYEQYF. As DNA, the CDR3 is TGTGCCAGCAGCCCCCTTACCGCCTACGAGCAGTACTTC.

V gene TRBV29-1 combines with J gene TRBJ2-1, with unresolved D. Per germline, CDR1 SQVTM and CDR2 ANQGSEA. The V end lost 6 bases, the J end lost 4 bases, and 10 bases lay between the germline ends. The CDR3 sequence is 12 residues long. Written as DNA, the CDR3 is TGCAGCGTCCGTGGTCCATACAATGAGCAGTTCTTC. Translation gives CSVRGPYNEQFF.